Following are 14 T cell receptor beta chains from one sample sequenced in a study of control samples from healthy donors and cancer patients. Profiled with immunoSEQ multiplex PCR; TCRdb holds only in-frame clones, not every one. The repertoire has some 120,000 clones, 91% of them found once; the top ten carry roughly 8.7%. Material: blood. Receptor source: a man between 18 and 35 years old in good health.

This chain uses TRBV7-9 with TRBJ2-1; a weak D match, TRBD1 (6 bases). CDR1 and CDR2 (germline): SEHNR, FQNEAQ (reference sequence). V lost 1 base and J 10 bases, leaving 8 bases between the germline ends. The CDR3 has 12 amino acids. The CDR3 loop is CASSLGGTEQFF. DNA of the CDR3: TGTGCCAGCAGCTTAGGGGGGACAGAGCAGTTCTTC.

This clone was counted between two and nine times. The chain uses TRBV27 and TRBJ1-6; the match to TRBD1 covers 8 bases. The ends lost 2 bases at V and 9 bases at J; junction bases unmatched: 6. Germline CDR1 reads MNHEY; CDR2 reads SMNVEV (reference sequence). The CDR3 is 15 amino acids. The CDR3 nucleotides are TGTGCCAGCAGTTTACGGACAGGGAGGAGTTCACCCCTCCACTTT. It specifies CASSLRTGRSSPLHF.

V and J are TRBV27 and TRBJ1-5; D is unclear. The V end was cut by 0 bases, the J end by 5 bases, with 5 bases between. This CDR3 is 13 amino acids long. The germline CDR1 and CDR2 sequences are MNHEY and SMNVEV (reference sequence). CDR3 amino acids: CASSLSMDQPQHF. The CDR3 bases are TGTGCCAGCAGTTTATCGATGGATCAGCCCCAGCATTTT.

The chain has TRBV5-1 and TRBJ2-7; 12 bases are a match to TRBD2. Germline V gene sequence: CDR1 SGHRS, CDR2 YFSETQ. V was clipped by 3 bases and J by 4 bases; unmatched bases: 14. The CDR3 contains 18 residues. CDR3 nucleotides: TGCGCCAGCAGCTCAGACCGGGGACTAGCGGGTGTTCGGTACGAGCAGTACTTC. Protein sequence: CASSSDRGLAGVRYEQYF.

The CDR3, as DNA: TGTGCCAGCCGAGCCCGTGGAGAGACCCAGTACTTC. Translating gives CASRARGETQYF. V gene TRBV6-6 combines with J gene TRBJ2-5; unclear D gene. Germline V CDR1 and CDR2: MNHNY, SVGAGI (reference sequence). Trimming took 8 bases from V and 4 from J, leaving 11 bases between them. The CDR3 loop spans 12 amino acids.

The gene calls are TRBV5-4 and TRBJ1-1; no reliable D call. The CDR3 length is 11 residues. Deletions cut 1 base from V and 7 bases from J, with 5 bases between. The germline gives CDR1 SGHNT, CDR2 YYREEE (reference sequence). CDR3 sequence: CASSLLNEAFF. The CDR3 DNA reads TGTGCCAGCAGCTTGCTTAATGAAGCTTTCTTT.

The V and J genes are TRBV6-5 and TRBJ1-3, with 7 bases identical to TRBD1. With 2 bases clipped from V and 3 bases from J, the junction kept 4 bases outside the gene matches. CDR1 is MNHEY, CDR2 SVGAGI, per germline. The CDR3 extends over 15 amino acids. CDR3 DNA sequence: TGTGCCAGCAGTTACGCAGGGGGACATGGAAACACCATATATTTT. Its translation is CASSYAGGHGNTIYF.

The rearrangement links TRBV5-4 to TRBJ1-2; weak D call: TRBD1 (6 bases). Germline V gives CDR1 SGHNT, CDR2 YYREEE (reference sequence). The V gene lost 2 bases and the J gene lost 2 bases, with 7 bases spanning the gap. The CDR3 is 13 amino acids. The CDR3 protein is CASSFRGNYGYTF. DNA for the CDR3: TGTGCCAGCAGCTTTAGGGGGAACTATGGCTACACCTTC.

The rearrangement uses TRBV19 and TRBJ2-1; 8 bases fit TRBD2. With V trimmed by 10 bases and J by 8 bases, 16 bases remained unmatched. There are 15 residues in the CDR3. Germline CDR1 reads LNHDA; CDR2 reads SQIVND (reference sequence). This CDR3 reads CATTRAGLGTHEQFF. CDR3 nucleotide sequence: TGTGCCACCACCCGGGCGGGACTAGGCACTCATGAGCAGTTCTTC.

The chain links TRBV24-1 to TRBJ2-5; D is ambiguous. This CDR3 spans 14 amino acids. Trimming left V 3 bases short and J 2 bases short, with 9 bases between. Germline CDR1 KGHDR, CDR2 SFDVKD. The DNA for the CDR3 is TGTGCCACCAGTGATAACACGAATCAAGAGACCCAGTACTTC. Residues: CATSDNTNQETQYF.

The chain joins TRBV19 to TRBJ1-4, with 10 nucleotides matching TRBD1. CDR1 is LNHDA, CDR2 SQIVND, per germline (reference sequence). The V segment lost 4 bases and the J segment 4 bases; nucleotides outside the gene matches: 3. The CDR3 has 15 amino acids. The CDR3 nucleotides are TGTGCCAGTAGTAGGGACAGGGGCGGTAATGAAAAACTGTTTTTT. Translation: CASSRDRGGNEKLFF.

This chain links TRBV19 with TRBJ2-3; D may be TRBD2 (6 bases). Trimming stripped 5 bases from V and 0 bases from J, with 12 bases between. CDR1 is LNHDA and CDR2 is SQIVND in the germline V gene (reference sequence). This CDR3 spans 15 amino acids. The DNA of the CDR3 is TGTGCCAGTAGTCCCGCGGGACGGAGCACAGATACGCAGTATTTT. Amino acids: CASSPAGRSTDTQYF.

The chain uses TRBV19 and TRBJ2-5; maybe TRBD2 (7 bases). CDR3 length: 14 amino acids. From germline, CDR1 is LNHDA and CDR2 SQIVND (reference sequence). The ends were cut back, 5 bases at V and 5 bases at J, with 15 bases in the middle. The CDR3: CASSPWGGEETQYF. Here the CDR3 DNA reads TGTGCCAGTAGTCCCTGGGGGGGCGAGGAGACCCAGTACTTC.

The V gene is TRBV6-6, the J gene TRBJ1-5; D call uncertain. Per the germline V gene, CDR1 is MNHNY and CDR2 is SVGAGI (reference sequence). The CDR3 covers 14 residues. V lost 2 bases, J lost 6 bases, and 11 bases lay in between. The CDR3 here is CASSYQGRGQPQHF. The DNA for the CDR3 is TGTGCCAGCAGTTACCAAGGACGGGGTCAGCCCCAGCATTTT.